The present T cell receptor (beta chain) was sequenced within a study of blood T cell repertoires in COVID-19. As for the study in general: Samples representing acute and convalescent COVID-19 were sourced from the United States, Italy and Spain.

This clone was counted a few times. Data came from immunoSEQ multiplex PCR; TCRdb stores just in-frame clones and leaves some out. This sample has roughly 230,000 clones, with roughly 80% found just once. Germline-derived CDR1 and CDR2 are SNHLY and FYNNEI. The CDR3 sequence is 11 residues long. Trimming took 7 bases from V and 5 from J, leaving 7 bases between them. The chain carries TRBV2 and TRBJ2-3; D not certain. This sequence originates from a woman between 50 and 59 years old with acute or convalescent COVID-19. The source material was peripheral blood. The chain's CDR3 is CASNNLDTQYF. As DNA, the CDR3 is TGTGCCAGCAACAACCTAGATACGCAGTATTTT.